The clone carrying this T cell receptor beta chain came up a few times. The cDNA came from 5'RACE with 10-nucleotide random UMIs. One entry per CDR3 protein results from TCRdb running MiXCR on the 5' RACE reads. The table shows some 66,000 distinct CDR3 sequences, with 3% to 4% occurring only once. This record belongs to a study of neurological immune-mediated disorders. Study-wide background: There were about 34 multiple sclerosis patients; 31 were relapsing-remitting and 3 were secondary progressive.

Trimming pared 1 base from V and 7 bases from J, leaving 8 bases between. Germline V gene sequence: CDR1 SEHNR, CDR2 FQNEAQ (reference sequence). This CDR3 is 12 amino acids long. The J gene is TRBJ2-7, the V gene TRBV7-9, with D hard to call. Material: PBMCs. The TCR sequence derives from a man in his forties with multiple sclerosis. CDR3 residues: CASSLEVGEQYF. CDR3 sequence (DNA): TGTGCCAGCAGCTTAGAAGTGGGTGAGCAGTACTTC. Full variable domain (outside the CDR3, taken from reference TRBV7-9 and TRBJ2-7): DTGVSQNPRHKITKRGQNVTFRCDPISEHNRLYWYRQTLGQGPEFLTYFQNEAQLEKSRLLSDRFSAERPKGSFSTLEIQRTEQGDSAMYLCASSLEVGEQYFGPGTRLTVT.